Here is one T cell receptor (beta chain) with its context. The antigen is undetermined. A deep-level run was used for the assay. Libraries were prepared by immunoSEQ multiplex PCR; TCRdb keeps only in-frame clonotypes and omits some of them. The table records some 1,100,000 clones, 70% to 80% of them present only once. This entry is derived from a study of shared clonotypes between healthy human individuals. The CDR3 length is 15 residues. The germline CDR1 and CDR2 sequences are LNHDA and SQIVND (reference sequence). V was shortened by 6 bases and J by 5 bases, with 19 bases between the two germline ends. Study results and limitations: On the whole, naive subsets had larger estimated richness than memory subsets had. Non-shared clonotypes had lower generation probabilities than those shared by all four donors.

This chain uses TRBV19 with TRBJ1-1; perhaps TRBD1 as D (6 bases). The source of this sequence is a man aged 18 to 29 in good health. Some clones in this sample may be carry-over from other donors' samples. Sequencing used memory CD4+ T cells from PBMCs. Indicated subset: CD45RA-negative fraction. The CDR3 DNA reads TGTGCCAGTAGGAATAGAGGACAGTTAGGGACTGAAGCTTTCTTT. Protein: CASRNRGQLGTEAFF.